The clone carrying this T cell receptor beta chain has more than one count but fewer than ten. The target antigen is unknown. The data derive from a study of CD8 T cells in ankylosing spondylitis. General study findings and limits: A motif of 8 or 9 highly homologous TCR beta variants was seen as apparently characteristic of ankylosing spondylitis blood. Reportedly, significant enrichment of disease-linked clones occurred in matched ankylosing spondylitis synovial fluid. Reactive arthritis synovial fluid and blood were previously reported to contain some motif variants.

Germline V gives CDR1 SGDLS, CDR2 YYNGEE. The CDR3 loop spans 14 amino acids. V shed 0 bases, J shed 8 bases, and the junction held 3 bases outside the gene matches. Scientists made TCR beta libraries using quantitative 5'-RACE with molecular barcodes. Each CDR3 protein is one row after TCRdb ran MiXCR on the 5' RACE reads. The table records 700,000 or so distinct CDR3 sequences, under 20% of them present only once. The chain couples TRBV9 to TRBJ2-1; 9 nucleotides agree with TRBD2. The specimen was blood, either unsorted or a sorted T cell fraction (not recorded which). This receptor was taken from a male donor with ankylosing spondylitis. CDR3 residues: CASSVVAGADEQFF. The DNA of the CDR3 is TGTGCCAGCAGCGTAGTAGCGGGAGCCGATGAGCAGTTCTTC.